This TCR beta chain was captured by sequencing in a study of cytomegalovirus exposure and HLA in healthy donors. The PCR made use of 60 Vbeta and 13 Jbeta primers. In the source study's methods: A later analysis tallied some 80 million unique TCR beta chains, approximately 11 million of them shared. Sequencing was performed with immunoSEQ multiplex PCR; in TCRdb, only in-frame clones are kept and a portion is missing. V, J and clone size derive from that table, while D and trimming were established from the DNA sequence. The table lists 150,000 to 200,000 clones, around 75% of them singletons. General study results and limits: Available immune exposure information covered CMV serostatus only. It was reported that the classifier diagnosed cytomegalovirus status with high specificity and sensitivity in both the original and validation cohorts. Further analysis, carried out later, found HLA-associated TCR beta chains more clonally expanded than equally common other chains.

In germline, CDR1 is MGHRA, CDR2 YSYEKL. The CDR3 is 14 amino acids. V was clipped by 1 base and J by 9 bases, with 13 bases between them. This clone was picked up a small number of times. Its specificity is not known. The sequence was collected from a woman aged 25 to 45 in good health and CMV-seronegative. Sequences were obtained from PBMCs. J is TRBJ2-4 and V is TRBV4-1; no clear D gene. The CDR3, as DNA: TGCGCCAGCAGCCAAGGGTTGAGAGGAAGCATTCAGTACTTC. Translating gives CASSQGLRGSIQYF.